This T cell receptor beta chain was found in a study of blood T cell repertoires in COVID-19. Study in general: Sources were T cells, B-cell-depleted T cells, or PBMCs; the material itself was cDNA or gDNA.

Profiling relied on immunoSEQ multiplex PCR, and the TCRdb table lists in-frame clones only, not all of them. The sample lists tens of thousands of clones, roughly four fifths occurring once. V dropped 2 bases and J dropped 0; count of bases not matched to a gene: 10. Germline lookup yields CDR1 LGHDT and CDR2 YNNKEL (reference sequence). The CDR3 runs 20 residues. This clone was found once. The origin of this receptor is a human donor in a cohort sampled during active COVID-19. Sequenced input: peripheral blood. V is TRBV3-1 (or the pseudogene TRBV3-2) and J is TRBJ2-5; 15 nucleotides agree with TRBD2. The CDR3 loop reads CASSQPFGLAGGKDQETQYF. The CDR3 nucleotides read TGTGCCAGCAGCCAACCCTTCGGACTAGCGGGGGGGAAGGACCAAGAGACCCAGTACTTC.